The 31 T cell receptor beta chains reported below all come from one sample, sequenced in a study of blood T cell repertoires in COVID-19. Using immunoSEQ multiplex PCR, the repertoire was profiled, and TCRdb retains in-frame clones only, with some absent. The sample yields around 250,000 clones, 86% seen once. Sample: peripheral blood. Every receptor here comes from a man aged 18 to 30 with active or convalescent COVID-19.

The CDR3 region is CASRNRQGNEQFF. CDR3 bases: TGTGCCAGCAGAAACAGACAGGGCAATGAGCAGTTCTTC. The J gene is TRBJ2-1, the V gene TRBV6-5, with 7 bases that match TRBD1. With V trimmed by 6 bases and J by 6 bases, 5 bases remained unmatched. From germline, CDR1 is MNHEY and CDR2 SVGAGI. CDR3 length: 13 amino acids.

The rearrangement joins TRBV7-9 to TRBJ1-2; perhaps TRBD1 as D (6 bases). Germline V gene lookup returns CDR1 SEHNR and CDR2 FQNEAQ (reference sequence). The V gene lost 6 bases and the J gene lost 6 bases, with 14 bases spanning the gap. The CDR3 runs to 13 residues. For the CDR3, the DNA is TGTGCCAGCAGTCTTGGGGGGGCCCATGGCTACACCTTC. Translating it yields CASSLGGAHGYTF.

The CDR3 sequence: CASSGLAKASTDTQYF. The DNA of the CDR3 is TGCGCCAGCAGCGGGCTAGCGAAAGCTAGCACAGATACGCAGTATTTT. The chain uses TRBV5-1 and TRBJ2-3; a possible D gene is TRBD2 (6 bases). Trimming pared 4 bases from V and 0 bases from J, leaving 15 bases between. The CDR3 is made up of 16 amino acids. Germline CDR1 reads SGHRS; CDR2 reads YFSETQ.

The genes are TRBV6-1 and TRBJ1-1, with D hard to call. The CDR3 is made up of 13 amino acids. CDR1 MNHNS and CDR2 SASEGT come from the germline V gene. V lost 1 base to trimming and J lost 0 bases, with 3 bases between them. CDR3 in DNA: TGTGCCAGCAGTGAAGTATTGAACACTGAAGCTTTCTTT. Encoded protein: CASSEVLNTEAFF.

The rearrangement uses TRBV6-5 and TRBJ2-5; 10 bases align to TRBD1. The germline gives CDR1 MNHEY, CDR2 SVGAGI. The CDR3 extends over 14 amino acids. Unmatched junction bases numbered 6, after V lost 7 bases and J lost 4 bases. CDR3 nucleotide sequence: TGTGCCAGCAAAGGACAGGGGGGAGGAGAGACCCAGTACTTC. As protein: CASKGQGGGETQYF.

The gene calls are TRBV10-1 and TRBJ2-7, with D uncertain. CDR1 and CDR2 (germline): WNHNN, SYGVQD (reference sequence). The CDR3 contains 14 residues. Trimming shortened V by 2 bases and J by 6 bases, and 14 bases separated the two germline ends. In DNA form, the CDR3 reads TGCGCCAGCAGTGAGAGTGGTTGGCACGCCGAGCAGTACTTC. Translation gives CASSESGWHAEQYF.

This clone has more than one count but fewer than ten. The chain joins TRBV6-1 to TRBJ2-5, with 10 positions matching TRBD2. CDR1 is MNHNS and CDR2 is SASEGT in the germline V gene. With 2 bases clipped from V and 7 bases from J, the junction kept 7 bases outside the gene matches. The CDR3 sequence is 15 residues long. The CDR3 coding sequence is TGTGCCAGCAGTGAACAAGCGGGAGGGTCCGGGACCCAGTACTTC. Translating it yields CASSEQAGGSGTQYF.

This clone is a singleton in its sample. The J gene is TRBJ1-6, the V gene TRBV10-3, with D possibly matching TRBD1 (6 bases). The germline V gene encodes CDR1 ENHRY and CDR2 SYGVKD. V dropped 5 bases and J dropped 4 bases, with 6 bases sitting between them. CDR3 length: 13 amino acids. The CDR3 coding sequence is TGTGCCATCAGTACAGGGTATAATTCACCCCTCCACTTT. This translates into CAISTGYNSPLHF.

The V gene is TRBV6-1, the J gene TRBJ2-5; 9 positions match TRBD2. Trimming cost V 4 bases and J 1 base; bases outside gene matches: 10. Germline CDR1 is MNHNS and CDR2 is SASEGT. The CDR3 sequence is 17 residues long. The chain's CDR3 is CASSALAGGLPQETQYF. In nucleotides, the CDR3 is TGTGCCAGCAGTGCCCTGGCGGGGGGGCTTCCCCAAGAGACCCAGTACTTC.

The gene calls are TRBV7-9 and TRBJ1-2; the D gene is possibly TRBD1 (6 bases). In germline, CDR1 is SEHNR, CDR2 FQNEAQ (reference sequence). V lost 3 bases and J 7 bases, leaving 18 bases between the germline ends. The CDR3 has 15 residues. The CDR3 region is CASSFRTAGGGGYTF. In DNA form, the CDR3 reads TGTGCCAGCAGCTTCCGGACAGCCGGGGGGGGTGGCTACACCTTC.

This clone was counted once. At one boundary the junction diverges from the germline segment, which might be a read error. The rearrangement links TRBV3-1 (or the pseudogene TRBV3-2) to TRBJ1-2; TRBD1 aligns across 9 bases. The germline CDR1 and CDR2 sequences are LGHDT and YNNKEL (reference sequence). The CDR3 covers 17 residues. The chain's CDR3 is CASSQGLTGGNVYGYTF. The CDR3 DNA sequence: TGTGCCAGCAGTCAAGGACTTACAGGGGGCAACGTCTATGGCTACACCTTC.

J is TRBJ1-5 and V is TRBV10-1; possible D gene TRBD1, 6 bases. Germline V CDR1 and CDR2: WNHNN, SYGVQD (reference sequence). The CDR3 totals 16 residues. V lost 1 base, J lost 3 bases, and 13 bases lay in between. The CDR3 DNA is TGCGCCAGCAGTGAGTATTCAGGGGTTGACAATCAGCCCCAGCATTTT. It codes for CASSEYSGVDNQPQHF.

The chain employs TRBV5-4 and TRBJ1-2; 8 positions agree with TRBD1. CDR3 length equals 13 residues. Looked up from germline, CDR1 is SGHNT and CDR2 is YYREEE (reference sequence). J gave up 4 bases and V 9 bases, and 8 bases lay outside the gene matches. The DNA of the CDR3 is TGTGCCACGCGGGCAGGGGGCAGCTATGGCTACACCTTC. Amino acids: CATRAGGSYGYTF.

The rearrangement links TRBV27 to TRBJ1-2; D ambiguous. CDR3 length equals 13 residues. Germline V gene sequence: CDR1 MNHEY, CDR2 SMNVEV (reference sequence). Between the trimmed V and J ends, which lost 3 bases and 6 bases, there was a span of 11 bases. CDR3 DNA: TGTGCCAGCAGTTTTGCGAGGTTGAATGGCTACACCTTC. Translating gives CASSFARLNGYTF.

This clone was seen a few times. The gene calls are TRBV3-1 (or the pseudogene TRBV3-2) and TRBJ2-7; 10 positions agree with TRBD2. Germline V gene data show CDR1 as LGHDT and CDR2 as YNNKEL (reference sequence). CDR3 length equals 14 residues. CDR3 amino acids: CAPPQSGGEHEQYF. CDR3 bases: TGTGCACCACCCCAAAGCGGGGGGGAGCACGAGCAGTACTTC.

J is TRBJ2-7 and V is TRBV6-5; 13 nucleotides agree with TRBD2. Looked up from germline, CDR1 is MNHEY and CDR2 is SVGAGI. The length of the CDR3 is 15 residues. V lost 5 bases, J lost 4 bases, and 5 bases stayed unmatched. As DNA, the CDR3 is TGTGCCAGCAGTCGGACTAGCGGGAGTTTTTACGAGCAGTACTTC. This codes for CASSRTSGSFYEQYF.

In nucleotides, the CDR3 is TGCGCCAGCAGCTTATCGGACAGCAACTATTCACCCCTCCACTTT. Its translation: CASSLSDSNYSPLHF. V gene TRBV5-1 combines with J gene TRBJ1-6, with D possibly being TRBD1 (6 bases). Germline CDR1 SGHRS, CDR2 YFSETQ. The V end lost 2 bases, the J end lost 8 bases, and 14 bases lay between the germline ends. The CDR3 spans 15 residues.

Here the CDR3 DNA reads TGCGCCAGCAGCTTAGGACAGGGGCCTGAGCAGTTCTTC. Translated, it gives CASSLGQGPEQFF. The V and J genes are TRBV5-1 and TRBJ2-1, with TRBD1 identical over 9 bases. Germline CDR1 SGHRS, CDR2 YFSETQ. Trimming took 2 bases from V and 9 from J; bases not matched to a gene: 3. The length of the CDR3 is 13 residues.

This clone appeared a few times. The chain recombines TRBV29-1 with TRBJ2-5; 9 nucleotides match TRBD1. Germline CDR1 reads SQVTM; CDR2 reads ANQGSEA. The junction had 6 bases not matched to a gene; V was cut back by 7 bases and J by 3 bases. This CDR3 has 13 residues. The CDR3 region is CSAGGQGEETQYF. The CDR3 DNA reads as TGCAGCGCCGGGGGACAGGGCGAAGAGACCCAGTACTTC.

The chain recombines TRBV30 with TRBJ2-3, with D possibly TRBD1 on 6 matching bases. Germline V lookup: CDR1 GTSNPN, CDR2 SVGIG (reference sequence). The CDR3 extends over 15 amino acids. V lost 1 base to trimming and J lost 5 bases, with 16 bases between them. The CDR3 protein is CAWSAHLGTIDTQYF. The CDR3 DNA reads TGTGCCTGGAGTGCACACTTAGGGACAATAGATACGCAGTATTTT.

The chain carries TRBV7-8 and TRBJ1-1; D unresolved. Trimming took 0 bases from V and 1 from J, leaving 15 bases between them. This CDR3 has 17 residues. Germline V gene lookup returns CDR1 SGHVS and CDR2 FQNEAQ. The CDR3, as DNA: TGTGCCAGCAGCTTAGCGCGATTGGGCCTCCAGAACACTGAAGCTTTCTTT. It specifies CASSLARLGLQNTEAFF.

This chain uses TRBV2 with TRBJ1-5; 8 nucleotides line up with TRBD1. The CDR3 extends over 14 amino acids. CDR1 and CDR2 from the germline V gene are SNHLY and FYNNEI. Unmatched junction bases numbered 11, after V lost 8 bases and J lost 8 bases. CDR3 sequence reads: CASLGQGHGEPQHF. The CDR3 region has the DNA TGTGCCAGCCTTGGACAGGGACACGGTGAGCCCCAGCATTTT.

The chain has TRBV5-1 and TRBJ1-3, with TRBD1 identical over 7 bases. Trimming cost V 3 bases and J 0 bases; bases outside gene matches: 6. Germline lookup yields CDR1 SGHRS and CDR2 YFSETQ. The length of the CDR3 is 16 residues. The CDR3 coding sequence is TGCGCCAGCAGCTGGGGACAGATTTACTCTGGAAACACCATATATTTT. Translation: CASSWGQIYSGNTIYF.

V usage is TRBV11-2 and J usage is TRBJ2-2, with 10 bases that match TRBD2. Germline trimming cut 1 base from V and 3 bases from J; bases unmatched to any gene: 2. Germline CDR1 reads SGHAT; CDR2 reads FQNNGV. The CDR3 has 16 residues. The CDR3 DNA is TGTGCCAGCAGCTTAGGGACTAGCGGCTACACCGGGGAGCTGTTTTTT. Translation gives CASSLGTSGYTGELFF.

The gene calls are TRBV10-3 and TRBJ2-3; 8 bases match TRBD1. The V gene's germline CDR1 is ENHRY and CDR2 SYGVKD. J lost 3 bases, V lost 6 bases, and 20 bases had no gene match. CDR3 length: 19 residues. CDR3 sequence: CAIRPGRGRMVSETDTQYF. CDR3 DNA: TGTGCCATCAGGCCTGGCAGGGGGCGAATGGTTTCGGAAACAGATACGCAGTATTTT.

V usage is TRBV11-2 and J usage is TRBJ2-7, with TRBD1 matching 9 bases. V shed 1 base, J shed 8 bases, and the junction held 12 bases outside the gene matches. CDR1 and CDR2 from the germline V gene are SGHAT and FQNNGV. The CDR3 runs 16 residues. The CDR3 sequence is CASSLGRGQGWVQQYF. The CDR3 region has the DNA TGTGCCAGCAGCTTAGGTCGGGGACAGGGTTGGGTTCAGCAGTACTTC.

This clone has a single count. Here the CDR3 DNA reads TGCGCCAGCAGCTTAAACGGACAGGGCATAGGGTTCTACACCTTC. Translating it yields CASSLNGQGIGFYTF. The chain joins TRBV5-1 to TRBJ1-2; 8 nucleotides line up with TRBD1. Trimming at V came to 2 bases and at J to 10 bases, leaving 13 bases not matched to a gene. CDR1 SGHRS and CDR2 YFSETQ come from the germline V gene. The CDR3 contains 15 residues.

V and J are TRBV5-3 and TRBJ2-5, with 9 bases aligning to TRBD2. TRBV5-3 is marked as an open reading frame, function uncertain. The CDR3 is 19 amino acids. With 5 bases clipped from V and 0 bases from J, the junction kept 17 bases outside the gene matches. CDR3 in amino acids: CARSSSSDLAGVYQETQYF. In nucleotides, the CDR3 is TGTGCCAGAAGTTCCAGTTCTGACTTAGCGGGGGTTTACCAAGAGACCCAGTACTTC.

This clone is a singleton in its sample. The CDR3 here is CASSLGGEAFF. CDR3 DNA: TGCGCCAGCAGCTTGGGAGGTGAAGCTTTCTTT. The J gene is TRBJ1-1, the V gene TRBV5-1; D ambiguous. The germline gives CDR1 SGHRS, CDR2 YFSETQ. The CDR3 consists of 11 residues. Trimming took off 0 bases at V and 7 bases at J, with 4 bases between the two ends.

The chain uses TRBV2 and TRBJ1-4; possibly TRBD1 for D (5 bases). V lost 3 bases, J lost 6 bases, and 20 bases lay in between. CDR1 is SNHLY, CDR2 FYNNEI, per germline. This CDR3 has 17 residues. The CDR3 nucleotides read TGTGCCAGCAGTGAGCGGGGGGGACGCTGGGGCTATGAAAAACTGTTTTTT. Residues: CASSERGGRWGYEKLFF. Using reference TRBV2 and TRBJ1-4 for the parts outside the CDR3, the full variable domain is EPEVTQTPSHQVTQMGQEVILRCVPISNHLYFYWYRQILGQKVEFLVSFYNNEISEKSEIFDDQFSVERPDGSNFTLKIRSTKLEDSAMYFCASSERGGRWGYEKLFFGSGTQLSVL.

Points on this clone: The junction departs from the called germline gene at one end, perhaps through a read error. This chain links TRBV9 with TRBJ1-2; 7 nucleotides line up with TRBD1. Germline lookup yields CDR1 SGDLS and CDR2 YYNGEE. CDR3 length equals 12 residues. The CDR3 region is CASSGLDRAPDF. The DNA of the CDR3 is TGTGCCAGCAGCGGATTAGACAGGGCCCCAGACTTC.